The present TCR beta chain was sequenced within a study of T cell responses to AZD1222 COVID-19 vaccine. Findings of the study overall: Spike-specific TCR repertoires showed rising breadth and depth after two AZD1222 doses. Repertoire sampling was restricted to post-peak T cell response timepoints.

The protocol was immunoSEQ multiplex PCR, while the TCRdb copy is restricted to in-frame clones and leaves out a portion. The table lists tens of thousands of clones, roughly nine tenths of them singletons, with about 3% in the top ten. Trimming removed 1 base at V and 5 bases at J, with 20 bases between. The CDR3 is 17 residues long. Germline CDR1 and CDR2: SGHAT and FQNNGV. About this clone: The antigen remains unidentified.

The gene calls are TRBV11-2 and TRBJ2-5, with D possibly being TRBD2 (6 bases). The source material was peripheral blood, sampled 28 days after the second AZD1222 dose. This TCR derives from an adult who received the AZD1222 COVID-19 vaccine. This chain's CDR3 is CASSLGGPGLARETQYF. CDR3 nucleotide sequence: TGTGCCAGCAGCTTAGGCGGGCCGGGGCTAGCGAGGGAGACCCAGTACTTC.